The 28 T cell receptor beta chains below all came from one sample that was sequenced in a study of patients and donors after allogeneic stem cell transplantation. TCRdb used MiXCR to reprocess the RT-PCR reads, holding one entry per CDR3 protein. The profile shows roughly 40,000 distinct CDR3 sequences, roughly 30% of them singletons. Sequenced material: blood, either unsorted or a sorted T cell fraction (not recorded which). These receptors all stem from a human donor who was either an allogeneic HSCT recipient or a stem cell or donor lymphocyte infusion donor (not recorded which). It is not recorded whose cells these are; they may come from a transplant donor.

This chain connects TRBV25-1 to TRBJ2-7, with D perhaps matching TRBD1 (5 bases). Trimming pared 2 bases from V and 0 bases from J, leaving 8 bases between. The CDR3 sequence is 14 residues long. Germline values: CDR1 MGHDK, CDR2 SYGVNS. Here the CDR3 reads CASSEDSVSYEQYF. As DNA, the CDR3 is TGTGCCAGCAGTGAAGACAGTGTCTCCTACGAGCAGTACTTC.

The CDR3 here is CSARSGVYEQYF. The CDR3 DNA reads as TGCAGTGCTAGATCAGGGGTCTACGAGCAGTACTTC. The gene calls are TRBV20-1 and TRBJ2-7, with a weak D call TRBD1 (6 bases). CDR3 size: 12 residues. Trimming stripped 2 bases from V and 3 bases from J, with 8 bases between. Germline assignment: CDR1 DFQATT and CDR2 SNEGSKA (reference sequence).

The chain uses TRBV20-1 and TRBJ2-7; unclear D gene. V dropped 6 bases and J dropped 0 bases, with 12 bases sitting between them. CDR1 and CDR2 from the germline V gene are DFQATT and SNEGSKA (reference sequence). This CDR3 spans 13 amino acids. The CDR3 DNA is TGCAGTGCCAACCCATTCAGCTCCTACGAGCAGTACTTC. Its translation is CSANPFSSYEQYF.

The J gene is TRBJ2-7, the V gene TRBV6-5, with D perhaps TRBD1 (6 bases). The V end lost 5 bases, the J end lost 2 bases, and 10 bases lay between the germline ends. CDR3 length equals 13 residues. Germline V CDR1 and CDR2: MNHEY, SVGAGI. CDR3 residues: CASSRQAPYEQYF. In nucleotides, the CDR3 is TGTGCCAGCAGTCGACAGGCACCCTACGAGCAGTACTTC.

This clonotype was observed at least ten times. The chain links TRBV20-1 to TRBJ1-1, with D uncertain. The CDR3 consists of 12 residues. Looked up from germline, CDR1 is DFQATT and CDR2 is SNEGSKA (reference sequence). The germline V and J ends were trimmed by 3 bases and 5 bases, with 10 bases remaining between them. Written as DNA, the CDR3 is TGCAGTGCTAGTGCCGGGCCGACTGAAGCTTTCTTT. It translates to CSASAGPTEAFF.

The chain recombines TRBV5-6 with TRBJ2-2; TRBD2 matches 10 bases. The CDR3 sequence is 17 residues long. The V and J ends lost 0 bases and 0 bases, in that order; junction bases with no gene match: 2. Germline loops: CDR1 SGHDT, CDR2 YYEEEE. In DNA, the CDR3 is TGTGCCAGCAGCTTGGGTCTAGCGGGAGCGAACACCGGGGAGCTGTTTTTT. This translates into CASSLGLAGANTGELFF.

About this clonotype: Its ends do not fully match the called genes, so a read error is possible. This rearrangement joins TRBV7-7 to TRBJ1-3; D unclear. The length of the CDR3 is 14 residues. CDR1 is SSHAT and CDR2 is FNYEAQ in the germline V gene (reference sequence). The CDR3 region has the DNA TGTGCTAGCAGCTCCGGACTCTCTGGAAACACCATATATTTT. Protein: CASSSGLSGNTIYF.

This clonotype was seen more than once but under ten times. DNA of the CDR3: TGTGCCAGCAGTTCCCGGGGGCCCACTCTATACTACGAGCAGTACTTC. It encodes CASSSRGPTLYYEQYF. The genes are TRBV27 and TRBJ2-7, with D possibly called TRBD1 or TRBD2 (6 bases each). CDR1 and CDR2 from the germline V gene are MNHEY and SMNVEV (reference sequence). V was cut by 4 bases and J by 3 bases, with 19 bases left in between. The CDR3 covers 16 residues.

DNA of the CDR3: TGCGCCAGCAGCCCGACAGGGGAGGAGCAGTTCTTC. It yields the protein CASSPTGEEQFF. The chain couples TRBV4-3 to TRBJ2-1; TRBD1 aligns across 8 bases. CDR1 and CDR2 (germline): LGHNA, YSLEER. J was trimmed by 10 bases and V by 4 bases; bases with no gene match: 3. The CDR3 has 12 amino acids.

The rearrangement uses TRBV24-1 and TRBJ1-2, with TRBD1 identical over 9 bases. Per germline, CDR1 KGHDR and CDR2 SFDVKD. The V gene end was trimmed by 7 bases and the J gene end by 6 bases; junction bases not matched to a gene: 8. CDR3 length: 14 residues. CDR3 amino acids: CATRWTGEMNGYTF. The CDR3 region has the DNA TGTGCCACCAGATGGACAGGGGAGATGAATGGCTACACCTTC.

Ten or more counts support this clonotype. This chain joins TRBV4-3 and TRBJ1-2; D perhaps matches TRBD1 (5 bases). This CDR3 is 14 amino acids long. Germline-derived CDR1 and CDR2 are LGHNA and YSLEER. Trimming stripped 1 base from V and 4 bases from J, with 10 bases between. The CDR3 spells CASSQGQTVYGYTF. CDR3 in DNA: TGCGCCAGCAGCCAAGGCCAGACAGTCTATGGCTACACCTTC.

The chain recombines TRBV27 with TRBJ2-1; D unclear. Trimming shortened V by 6 bases and J by 3 bases, and 9 bases separated the two germline ends. This CDR3 is built from 13 residues. The germline V gene encodes CDR1 MNHEY and CDR2 SMNVEV (reference sequence). The CDR3 sequence: CASRQTGYNEQFF. DNA of the CDR3: TGTGCCAGCAGGCAAACTGGCTACAATGAGCAGTTCTTC.

This clonotype has just a few counts. The chain is built from TRBV12-3 or TRBV12-4 and TRBJ2-2; TRBD2 aligns across 7 bases. V shed 7 bases, J shed 11 bases, and the junction held 4 bases outside the gene matches. This CDR3 contains 11 residues. In nucleotides, the CDR3 is TGTGCCAGCATCGGGACTACCGAGCTGTTTTTT. Protein product: CASIGTTELFF.

The chain joins TRBV7-6 to TRBJ1-6, with D unclear. Looked up from germline, CDR1 is SGHVS and CDR2 is FNYEAQ. The ends were cut back, 6 bases at V and 0 bases at J, with 21 bases in the middle. CDR3 length: 19 amino acids. CDR3 in amino acids: CASSLSPTHGSSYNSPLHF. The DNA of the CDR3 is TGTGCCAGCAGTCTAAGCCCAACCCACGGGAGCTCCTATAATTCACCCCTCCACTTT. The variable domain in full, with the rest retrieved from reference TRBV7-6 and TRBJ1-6, is GAGVSQSPRYKVTKRGQDVALRCDPISGHVSLYWYRQALGQGPEFLTYFNYEAQQDKSGLPNDRFSAERPEGSISTLTIQRTEQRDSAMYRCASSLSPTHGSSYNSPLHFGNGTRLTVT.

The chain carries TRBV6-2 or TRBV6-3 and TRBJ1-4; 9 bases are shared with TRBD1. The CDR3 sequence is 15 residues long. From germline, CDR1 is MNHEY and CDR2 SVGEGT. The V gene end was trimmed by 2 bases and the J gene end by 8 bases; junction bases not matched to a gene: 6. The DNA for the CDR3 is TGTGCCAGCAGTTACGGACAGGGGCAACGGGAAAAACTGTTTTTT. It translates to CASSYGQGQREKLFF.

The gene calls are TRBV7-6 and TRBJ2-1; D is unclear. CDR1 is SGHVS, CDR2 FNYEAQ, per germline. The ends were cut back, 2 bases at V and 6 bases at J, with 14 bases in the middle. The CDR3 is 15 amino acids. CDR3 coding DNA: TGTGCCAGCAGCTTAATGACATCTCACGGCAATGAGCAGTTCTTC. Amino acids: CASSLMTSHGNEQFF.

The CDR3 DNA reads TGCGCCAGCAGCTTCCCGAATCTAGCGGGAGCGGGCACCGGGGAGCTGTTTTTT. Translating it yields CASSFPNLAGAGTGELFF. The genes are TRBV5-1 and TRBJ2-2, with TRBD2 identical over 10 bases. In germline, CDR1 is SGHRS, CDR2 YFSETQ. The CDR3 covers 18 residues. V was pared by 2 bases and J by 4 bases, with 11 bases of the junction left unmatched.

This clonotype appeared a few times. The rearrangement joins TRBV6-6 to TRBJ2-1; 11 nucleotides match TRBD2. V gave up 6 bases and J gave up 8 bases; unmatched junction bases: 9. The CDR3 length is 15 residues. Germline loops: CDR1 MNHNY, CDR2 SVGAGI (reference sequence). The CDR3 coding sequence is TGTGCCAGCAGATTGGAACTAGCGGGAGTCCATGAGCAGTTCTTC. It codes for CASRLELAGVHEQFF.

This clonotype is judged medium-sized. The chain links TRBV6-5 to TRBJ1-5, with 7 bases matching TRBD1. CDR1 and CDR2 (germline): MNHEY, SVGAGI. V gave up 2 bases and J gave up 6 bases; unmatched junction bases: 1. The CDR3 totals 13 residues. In DNA, the CDR3 is TGTGCCAGCAGTTACAACAGGGGTCAGCCCCAGCATTTT. Its protein is CASSYNRGQPQHF.

This sequence joins TRBV6-5 and TRBJ2-1; 9 bases agree with TRBD2. Germline values: CDR1 MNHEY, CDR2 SVGAGI. The CDR3 sequence is 17 residues long. V shed 4 bases, J shed 0 bases, and the junction held 7 bases outside the gene matches. For the CDR3, the DNA is TGTGCCAGCAGTTCTGAGGCGGGGGGGAGCTCCTACAATGAGCAGTTCTTC. Translating gives CASSSEAGGSSYNEQFF.

This clonotype occurred a few times. This chain connects TRBV15 to TRBJ2-5; no reliable D call. The germline V gene has CDR1 LNHNV and CDR2 YYDKDF (reference sequence). V was pared by 3 bases and J by 0 bases, with 11 bases between. This CDR3 is 15 amino acids long. CDR3 sequence (DNA): TGTGCCACCAGCAGCATACTTCCTCACCAAGAGACCCAGTACTTC. This sequence encodes CATSSILPHQETQYF.

This clonotype was seen more than once but under ten times. The chain employs TRBV27 and TRBJ1-2; 7 bases align to TRBD1. This CDR3 comprises 14 residues. V lost 2 bases to trimming and J lost 1 base; unmatched junction nucleotides: 1. Germline V lookup: CDR1 MNHEY, CDR2 SMNVEV (reference sequence). The DNA for the CDR3 is TGTGCCAGCAGTTTACAGGGGGGTAACTATGGCTACACCTTC. It encodes CASSLQGGNYGYTF.

The genes are TRBV5-1 and TRBJ2-7; 11 bases are shared with TRBD1. This CDR3 is built from 16 residues. The junction had 8 bases not matched to a gene; V was cut back by 4 bases and J by 2 bases. CDR1 and CDR2 from the germline V gene are SGHRS and YFSETQ. This CDR3 is CASSPTPGQGAYEQYF. Written as DNA, the CDR3 is TGCGCCAGCAGCCCAACACCGGGACAGGGGGCCTACGAGCAGTACTTC. The whole variable domain, filled in from reference TRBV5-1 and TRBJ2-7, reads KAGVTQTPRYLIKTRGQQVTLSCSPISGHRSVSWYQQTPGQGLQFLFEYFSETQRNKGNFPGRFSGRQFSNSRSEMNVSTLELGDSALYLCASSPTPGQGAYEQYFGPGTRLTVT.

This chain joins TRBV5-1 and TRBJ1-1; D remains unclear. The CDR3 has 12 amino acids. Trimming removed 1 base from V and 3 bases from J, with 4 bases in between. Germline V CDR1 and CDR2: SGHRS, YFSETQ. CDR3 sequence reads: CASSLPDTEAFF. CDR3 in DNA: TGCGCCAGCAGCTTGCCAGACACTGAAGCTTTCTTT.

This clonotype was seen just once. The J gene is TRBJ2-5, the V gene TRBV3-1; TRBD2 matches at 7 bases. CDR3 length equals 15 residues. The V gene end was trimmed by 1 base and the J gene end by 5 bases; junction bases not matched to a gene: 7. Germline V CDR1 and CDR2: LGHDT, YNNKEL (reference sequence). CDR3 bases: TGTGCCAGCAGCCAAGGAGTCAAGGGAGGGGAGACCCAGTACTTC. Amino acids: CASSQGVKGGETQYF.

J is TRBJ2-3 and V is TRBV4-3; the match to TRBD2 covers 11 bases. After removal of 0 bases from V and 1 base from J, the junction contained 6 bases not matched to a gene. This CDR3 has 18 amino acids. CDR1 LGHNA and CDR2 YSLEER come from the germline V gene. CDR3 region: CASSQDLAGGYGTDTQYF. The CDR3 region has the DNA TGCGCCAGCAGCCAAGACCTAGCGGGAGGATATGGCACAGATACGCAGTATTTT.

This clonotype was seen more than once but under ten times. The chain uses TRBV4-3 and TRBJ2-7; 7 nucleotides agree with TRBD2. V was pared by 0 bases and J by 6 bases, with 14 bases of the junction left unmatched. Looked up from germline, CDR1 is LGHNA and CDR2 is YSLEER. The CDR3 has 17 amino acids. The CDR3 loop reads CASSQEGNPGGRGEQYF. The DNA for the CDR3 is TGCGCCAGCAGCCAAGAAGGGAACCCGGGAGGTAGGGGCGAGCAGTACTTC.

The sample holds a few counts of this clonotype. This chain's CDR3 is CASSLSGLHSNQPQHF. The CDR3 nucleotides are TGTGCCAGCAGTTTATCGGGACTCCATAGCAATCAGCCCCAGCATTTT. The chain joins TRBV28 to TRBJ1-5; tentatively, D is TRBD1 (5 bases). Trimming removed 1 base from V and 0 bases from J, with 10 bases in between. This CDR3 has 16 residues. Per germline, CDR1 MDHEN and CDR2 SYDVKM.